What follows are 26 T cell receptor beta chains derived from one specimen sequenced in a study of response to subunit inactivated influenza vaccine. TCRdb processed the RT-PCR reads anew with MiXCR; each CDR3 protein has one entry. The table includes about 570,000 distinct CDR3 sequences, roughly 10% detected once. The sample was PBMCs from blood, taken on the day of vaccination. The receptors derive from a middle-aged man who received an inactivated influenza vaccine.

The J gene is TRBJ1-5, the V gene TRBV28, with D perhaps matching TRBD1 (5 bases). This CDR3 is built from 15 residues. The V gene lost 6 bases and the J gene lost 5 bases, with 17 bases spanning the gap. Per germline, CDR1 MDHEN and CDR2 SYDVKM. For the CDR3, the DNA is TGTGCCAGCAGCTCTCCCCAGGGTTGGGATCAGCCCCAGCATTTT. Its protein is CASSSPQGWDQPQHF. The full variable domain, in which reference TRBV28 and TRBJ1-5 provide the parts outside the CDR3, is DVKVTQSSRYLVKRTGEKVFLECVQDMDHENMFWYRQDPGLGLRLIYFSYDVKMKEKGDIPEGYSVSREKKERFSLILESASTNQTSMYLCASSSPQGWDQPQHFGDGTRLSIL.

This clonotype was detected a few times. V and J are TRBV29-1 and TRBJ2-2; TRBD1 or TRBD2 may be the D gene (5 bases each). The V and J ends lost 5 bases and 3 bases respectively, with 13 bases between them. This CDR3 has 14 amino acids. CDR1 and CDR2 from the germline V gene are SQVTM and ANQGSEA. The CDR3 DNA is TGCAGCGTTACGGGACCTAGTGACACCGGGGAGCTGTTTTTT. Translating it yields CSVTGPSDTGELFF.

V and J are TRBV10-3 and TRBJ2-7; 8 nucleotides align to TRBD1. V dropped 5 bases and J dropped 3; count of bases not matched to a gene: 3. Germline V gives CDR1 ENHRY, CDR2 SYGVKD. This CDR3 is 13 amino acids long. The CDR3 sequence is CAISPGQVYEQYF. In DNA form, the CDR3 reads TGTGCCATCAGTCCGGGACAGGTCTACGAGCAGTACTTC.

Concerning this clonotype: This may be a read error: a much more frequent sequence differs by one nucleotide. The rearrangement uses TRBV6-2 or TRBV6-3 and TRBJ1-3; D is uncertain. The length of the CDR3 is 12 residues. Trimming removed 1 base at V and 3 bases at J, with 1 base between. CDR1 is MNHEY, CDR2 SVGEGT, per germline. CDR3 loop: CASSYYGNTIYF. The DNA of the CDR3 is TGTGCCAGCAGTTACTATGGAAACACCATATATTTT.

This clonotype has ten or more counts. J is TRBJ2-5 and V is TRBV29-1; D is ambiguous. This CDR3 comprises 13 residues. Germline values: CDR1 SQVTM, CDR2 ANQGSEA. Trimming removed 5 bases at V and 4 bases at J, with 14 bases between. The CDR3 coding sequence is TGCAGCGTTACCTCGGGTTCGCGAGAGACCCAGTACTTC. Residues: CSVTSGSRETQYF.

The chain employs TRBV18 and TRBJ1-1, with D maybe TRBD1 (5 bases). The CDR3 length is 14 residues. Trimming pared 1 base from V and 5 bases from J, leaving 11 bases between. Germline assignment: CDR1 KGHSH and CDR2 LQKENI. Here the CDR3 DNA reads TGTGCCAGCTCACCACGAGGGGATGGGACTGAAGCTTTCTTT. Translation: CASSPRGDGTEAFF.

V is TRBV3-1 and J is TRBJ2-1; 8 nucleotides agree with TRBD2. The CDR3 has 13 residues. CDR1 and CDR2 from the germline V gene are LGHDT and YNNKEL (reference sequence). V was clipped by 3 bases and J by 8 bases; unmatched bases: 3. Here the CDR3 DNA reads TGTGCCAGCAGCCAGGGGACTAGGGATGAGCAGTTCTTC. It translates to CASSQGTRDEQFF.

This clonotype was seen many times. J is TRBJ2-7 and V is TRBV20-1; TRBD2 matches at 7 bases. The CDR3 has 14 amino acids. Per the germline V gene, CDR1 is DFQATT and CDR2 is SNEGSKA (reference sequence). The trim removed 6 bases at V and 0 bases at J, leaving 8 bases unmatched. The CDR3 DNA sequence: TGCAGTGCGCAGAGCGGGATAGGCTCCTACGAGCAGTACTTC. It codes for CSAQSGIGSYEQYF.

In this sample, this clonotype turned up a few times. This chain uses TRBV7-8 with TRBJ2-1, with 8 bases lining up with TRBD1. Germline CDR1 is SGHVS and CDR2 is FQNEAQ. CDR3 length equals 15 residues. V lost 7 bases and J lost 3; bases outside the gene matches: 8. The CDR3 DNA reads TGTGCCAGCAACGAAAGAGGGACAGGCTACAATGAGCAGTTCTTC. It is translated as CASNERGTGYNEQFF.

The V gene is TRBV11-2, the J gene TRBJ2-5, with TRBD2 identical over 12 bases. The V gene end was trimmed by 2 bases and the J gene end by 2 bases; junction bases not matched to a gene: 3. This CDR3 contains 16 residues. The germline gives CDR1 SGHAT, CDR2 FQNNGV. The CDR3 region is CASSLHGTSGQETQYF. CDR3 DNA: TGTGCCAGCAGCTTACACGGGACTAGCGGGCAAGAGACCCAGTACTTC.

This clonotype was counted a few times. The V gene is TRBV4-1, the J gene TRBJ2-2; 7 nucleotides agree with TRBD1. The CDR3 runs 17 residues. V shed 1 base, J shed 4 bases, and the junction held 9 bases outside the gene matches. CDR1 and CDR2 (germline): MGHRA, YSYEKL. In nucleotides, the CDR3 is TGCGCCAGCAGCCAAGGAGCGAGACAGGGTAGCACCGGGGAGCTGTTTTTT. It yields the protein CASSQGARQGSTGELFF.

This clonotype was found a few times. The CDR3 nucleotides read TGTGCCAGCAGCCTAAGACAGGGTAATAGCGAGCAGTACTTC. Encoded protein: CASSLRQGNSEQYF. This rearrangement joins TRBV6-1 to TRBJ2-7; TRBD1 agrees at 7 bases. Germline V lookup: CDR1 MNHNS, CDR2 SASEGT. The CDR3 length is 14 residues. Trimming removed 6 bases from V and 6 bases from J; junction bases left unmatched: 11.

At least ten counts were recorded for this clonotype. The CDR3 DNA is TGCAGTGCCCCCCTGGGGCAGGGGATTAAAAACATTCAGTACTTC. Its protein product is CSAPLGQGIKNIQYF. V is TRBV20-1 and J is TRBJ2-4, with D tentatively TRBD1 (6 bases). This CDR3 is 15 amino acids long. Trimming left V 6 bases short and J 4 bases short, with 19 bases between. CDR1 is DFQATT and CDR2 is SNEGSKA in the germline V gene (reference sequence).

The chain combines TRBV12-3 or TRBV12-4 with TRBJ2-3; TRBD1 might be the D (5 bases). CDR3 length equals 12 residues. V gave up 6 bases and J gave up 4 bases, with 8 bases separating them. The CDR3 loop is CASSTGPDTQYF. In DNA, the CDR3 is TGTGCCAGCAGCACAGGCCCAGATACGCAGTATTTT.

This clonotype was detected only a few times. CDR3 amino acids: CASSLFAAESSGANVLTF. The CDR3 bases are TGTGCCAGCAGTTTGTTTGCAGCGGAGAGCTCTGGGGCCAACGTCCTGACTTTC. The chain combines TRBV27 with TRBJ2-6, with D possibly being TRBD2 (5 bases). The CDR3 extends over 18 amino acids. V was clipped by 3 bases and J by 0 bases, with 15 bases between them. Germline CDR1 MNHEY, CDR2 SMNVEV (reference sequence). Filled out from reference TRBV27 and TRBJ2-6, the complete variable domain reads EAQVTQNPRYLITVTGKKLTVTCSQNMNHEYMSWYRQDPGLGLRQIYYSMNVEVTDKGDVPEGYKVSRKEKRNFPLILESPSPNQTSLYFCASSLFAAESSGANVLTFGAGSRLTVL.

The V and J genes are TRBV20-1 and TRBJ2-7; unclear D gene. Trimming took 3 bases from V and 3 from J, leaving 6 bases between them. Germline V gives CDR1 DFQATT, CDR2 SNEGSKA (reference sequence). CDR3 length equals 11 residues. The CDR3 DNA is TGCAGTGCTAGGGCGTTCTACGAGCAGTACTTC. It translates to CSARAFYEQYF.

This clonotype was counted at least ten times. The CDR3 protein is CSAEDRWNQPQHF. CDR3 nucleotides: TGCAGTGCGGAGGACAGATGGAATCAGCCCCAGCATTTT. The V and J genes are TRBV20-1 and TRBJ1-5; possible D gene TRBD1, 6 bases. Per the germline V gene, CDR1 is DFQATT and CDR2 is SNEGSKA (reference sequence). This CDR3 has 13 amino acids. The V end lost 6 bases, the J end lost 4 bases, and 13 bases lay between the germline ends.

In nucleotides, the CDR3 is TGTGCCAGCAACCTACTAAGAGAAATGGGAACCGGGGAGCTGTTTTTT. Translating gives CASNLLREMGTGELFF. The V call is TRBV5-6, the J call TRBJ2-2; D is uncertain. V lost 6 bases to trimming and J lost 5 bases, with 20 bases between them. The CDR3 length is 16 residues. Looked up from germline, CDR1 is SGHDT and CDR2 is YYEEEE.

The table lists this clonotype with a few counts. This rearrangement joins TRBV29-1 to TRBJ1-1; no clear D. Germline V CDR1 and CDR2: SQVTM, ANQGSEA. The CDR3 runs 13 residues. V lost 7 bases, J lost 3 bases, and 15 bases lay in between. The CDR3 loop is CSARDPGDTEAFF. CDR3 nucleotides: TGCAGCGCCCGGGATCCCGGCGACACTGAAGCTTTCTTT.

This clonotype has ten or more counts. The chain recombines TRBV11-2 with TRBJ2-3; 7 bases are shared with TRBD2. Germline CDR1 and CDR2: SGHAT and FQNNGV. With 3 bases clipped from V and 4 bases from J, the junction kept 4 bases outside the gene matches. CDR3 length: 14 amino acids. The CDR3 coding sequence is TGTGCCAGCAGCTTTTTCCGGGAGGCAGATACGCAGTATTTT. As protein: CASSFFREADTQYF.

This clonotype was seen a handful of times. The chain has TRBV29-1 and TRBJ2-7; TRBD2 matches 9 bases. Per the germline V gene, CDR1 is SQVTM and CDR2 is ANQGSEA. The CDR3 covers 13 residues. With 7 bases clipped from V and 2 bases from J, the junction kept 6 bases outside the gene matches. The CDR3 loop reads CSAISGSAYEQYF. CDR3 bases: TGCAGCGCAATTAGCGGGAGCGCCTACGAGCAGTACTTC.

The chain carries TRBV5-6 and TRBJ1-2; 9 bases map to TRBD1. Trimming took 3 bases from V and 4 from J; bases not matched to a gene: 7. The length of the CDR3 is 15 residues. Germline V gives CDR1 SGHDT, CDR2 YYEEEE. For the CDR3, the DNA is TGTGCCAGCAGCTCCAGAACGACAGGGGGCTATGGCTACACCTTC. Residues: CASSSRTTGGYGYTF.

This clonotype was counted ten times or more. This chain uses TRBV14 with TRBJ1-6; 10 positions agree with TRBD1. The V segment lost 4 bases and the J segment 9 bases; nucleotides outside the gene matches: 3. Germline V lookup: CDR1 SGHDN, CDR2 FVKESK. The CDR3 covers 14 residues. DNA for the CDR3: TGTGCCAGCAGCCTCGACAGGGGGCTTTCACCCCTCCACTTT. Translation: CASSLDRGLSPLHF.

This rearrangement joins TRBV27 to TRBJ2-1; 7 nucleotides match TRBD2. V lost 1 base, J lost 0 bases, and 6 bases stayed unmatched. The CDR3 is made up of 17 amino acids. Per germline, CDR1 MNHEY and CDR2 SMNVEV (reference sequence). The CDR3 coding sequence is TGTGCCAGCAGTTTATTGGCTAGCGGATACTCCTACAATGAGCAGTTCTTC. Amino acid sequence: CASSLLASGYSYNEQFF.

The sample holds many counts of this clonotype. CDR3 residues: CAISEGNEQFF. The DNA for the CDR3 is TGTGCCATCAGTGAGGGTAATGAGCAGTTCTTC. This sequence joins TRBV10-3 and TRBJ2-1; unclear D gene. The CDR3 contains 11 residues. V lost 2 bases and J 7 bases, leaving 3 bases between the germline ends. Germline CDR1 ENHRY, CDR2 SYGVKD.

This clonotype was observed a handful of times. The chain employs TRBV6-1 and TRBJ1-2; the D gene is possibly TRBD1 (5 bases). The germline V gene encodes CDR1 MNHNS and CDR2 SASEGT. This CDR3 contains 16 residues. V was clipped by 2 bases and J by 0 bases, with 13 bases between them. For the CDR3, the DNA is TGTGCCAGCAGTGAAACCGTTCGGGGGGCTAACTATGGCTACACCTTC. Translating it yields CASSETVRGANYGYTF.